Shown below are 19 T cell receptor beta chains from a single sample sequenced in a study of technical replicates of blood from several donors. The protocol was immunoSEQ multiplex PCR, while the TCRdb copy is restricted to in-frame clones and leaves out a portion. Here the sample spans approximately 70,000 clones, around 97% being singletons. Material for sequencing was T cells isolated from PBMCs. These receptors all come from a human donor in good health.

The rearrangement links TRBV9 to TRBJ2-1; tentative D call: TRBD2 (5 bases). The CDR3 is made up of 13 amino acids. The V end lost 6 bases, the J end lost 6 bases, and 13 bases lay between the germline ends. Germline V lookup: CDR1 SGDLS, CDR2 YYNGEE. CDR3 protein: CASTRDYLNEQFF. The CDR3 region has the DNA TGTGCCAGCACCCGGGATTACCTCAATGAGCAGTTCTTC.

The chain employs TRBV7-8 and TRBJ2-2, with 7 bases fitting TRBD2. The length of the CDR3 is 16 residues. Germline CDR1 reads SGHVS; CDR2 reads FQNEAQ. The ends lost 2 bases at V and 3 bases at J; junction bases unmatched: 6. In DNA form, the CDR3 reads TGTGCCAGCAGCTTATCGGGCGGGAGCTACACCGGGGAGCTGTTTTTT. Its translation is CASSLSGGSYTGELFF.

J is TRBJ2-1 and V is TRBV27; D call uncertain. The CDR3 runs 12 residues. Trimming took off 3 bases at V and 9 bases at J, with 9 bases between the two ends. Germline V gene sequence: CDR1 MNHEY, CDR2 SMNVEV (reference sequence). This chain's CDR3 is CASSFLEGEQFF. CDR3 bases: TGTGCCAGCAGTTTTCTAGAAGGTGAGCAGTTCTTC.

The chain employs TRBV13 and TRBJ1-2, with TRBD1 matching 7 bases. The germline V gene encodes CDR1 PRHDT and CDR2 FYEKMQ (reference sequence). V lost 9 bases and J lost 8; bases outside the gene matches: 9. The CDR3 spans 12 residues. For the CDR3, the DNA is TGTGCCAGTCAACAGGGGTATAGCGGCTACACCTTC. Its translation: CASQQGYSGYTF.

This clone was observed a handful of times. This chain links TRBV29-1 with TRBJ1-1, with D unresolved. The CDR3 has 11 residues. V was pared by 6 bases and J by 5 bases, with 10 bases between. Germline lookup yields CDR1 SQVTM and CDR2 ANQGSEA. This CDR3 is CSVHSWTEAFF. The CDR3 bases are TGCAGCGTGCACTCCTGGACTGAAGCTTTCTTT.

J is TRBJ1-2 and V is TRBV19; TRBD1 might be the D (5 bases). This CDR3 has 14 amino acids. Germline V CDR1 and CDR2: LNHDA, SQIVND (reference sequence). Trimming removed 8 bases at V and 8 bases at J, with 21 bases between. The CDR3 region is CASASPGRIIGYTF. CDR3 sequence (DNA): TGTGCCAGTGCCTCGCCAGGGCGGATTATAGGCTACACCTTC.

The J gene is TRBJ1-1, the V gene TRBV5-1, with a weak D call TRBD1 (6 bases). Germline loops: CDR1 SGHRS, CDR2 YFSETQ. The CDR3 length is 14 residues. Trimming removed 3 bases from V and 0 bases from J, with 9 bases in between. For the CDR3, the DNA is TGCGCCAGCAGCTCTACAGGGATGAACACTGAAGCTTTCTTT. This encodes CASSSTGMNTEAFF.

The chain uses TRBV19 and TRBJ2-7; 10 nucleotides match TRBD2. Per germline, CDR1 LNHDA and CDR2 SQIVND (reference sequence). The CDR3 is made up of 16 amino acids. V was pared by 1 base and J by 6 bases, with 9 bases of the junction left unmatched. DNA of the CDR3: TGTGCCAGTAGTATAGTTTCGGCTAGCGGGGGTGGCGAGCAGTACTTC. As protein: CASSIVSASGGGEQYF.

This CDR3 reads CASSPQLAGRGETQYF. In DNA, the CDR3 is TGTGCCAGCAGCCCCCAACTAGCGGGGAGAGGGGAGACCCAGTACTTC. The V and J genes are TRBV7-3 and TRBJ2-5; 10 positions agree with TRBD2. The CDR3 length is 16 residues. Germline V gives CDR1 SGHTA, CDR2 FQGTGA. V shed 5 bases, J shed 5 bases, and the junction held 11 bases outside the gene matches.

The chain carries TRBV4-1 and TRBJ2-7, with D tentatively TRBD1 (6 bases). V lost 5 bases and J lost 1, with 12 bases in between. Germline V lookup: CDR1 MGHRA, CDR2 YSYEKL. The CDR3 has 14 amino acids. The CDR3 DNA is TGCGCCAGCAGCATCCGGGACACTTCCTACGAGCAGTACTTC. Protein sequence: CASSIRDTSYEQYF.

The rearrangement uses TRBV28 and TRBJ2-7; 8 bases fit TRBD1. Germline assignment: CDR1 MDHEN and CDR2 SYDVKM. Unmatched junction bases numbered 9, after V lost 5 bases and J lost 3 bases. This CDR3 has 15 amino acids. Written as DNA, the CDR3 is TGTGCCAGCAGTAAAACAGGGGGTGCCCTCTACGAGCAGTACTTC. Its translation: CASSKTGGALYEQYF.

This chain connects TRBV14 to TRBJ2-5; 8 bases match TRBD1. V shed 4 bases, J shed 7 bases, and the junction held 5 bases outside the gene matches. Germline lookup yields CDR1 SGHDN and CDR2 FVKESK. CDR3 size: 13 residues. This chain's CDR3 is CASSPGQGWTQYF. The DNA for the CDR3 is TGTGCCAGCAGCCCCGGACAGGGATGGACCCAGTACTTC.

This CDR3 reads CASSQERTSVYEQYF. Written as DNA, the CDR3 is TGCGCCAGCAGCCAAGAGCGCACTAGTGTCTACGAGCAGTACTTC. The J gene is TRBJ2-7, the V gene TRBV4-1, with D maybe TRBD2 (5 bases). The CDR3 has 15 residues. The V and J ends lost 0 bases and 3 bases respectively, with 12 bases between them. Germline V gene data show CDR1 as MGHRA and CDR2 as YSYEKL.

This chain's CDR3 is CASSLDLGRPYNEQFF. CDR3 DNA sequence: TGTGCCAGCAGCTTAGATCTGGGCAGGCCCTACAATGAGCAGTTCTTC. The genes are TRBV11-3 and TRBJ2-1; D unresolved. V was pared by 0 bases and J by 2 bases, with 11 bases between. CDR3 length: 16 amino acids. Looked up from germline, CDR1 is SGHNT and CDR2 is YENEEA. The variable domain in full, completed from reference TRBV11-3 and TRBJ2-1, reads EAGVVQSPRYKIIEKKQPVAFWCNPISGHNTLYWYLQNLGQGPELLIRYENEEAVDDSQLPKDRFSAERLKGVDSTLKIQPAELGDSAVYLCASSLDLGRPYNEQFFGPGTRLTVL.

The CDR3 DNA reads TGTGCCAGCAGGCCGATTCTAGCGGGAGGGCCATTCTCCTACAATGAGCAGTTCTTC. It is translated as CASRPILAGGPFSYNEQFF. V usage is TRBV28 and J usage is TRBJ2-1, with 12 positions matching TRBD2. Germline V gene sequence: CDR1 MDHEN, CDR2 SYDVKM. Losses at the gene ends were 6 bases for V and 0 bases for J; bases not matched to a gene: 12. This CDR3 comprises 19 residues.

The chain employs TRBV30 and TRBJ1-1; 8 nucleotides line up with TRBD1. The CDR3 length is 13 residues. The J segment lost 3 bases and the V segment lost 5 bases, leaving 5 bases of the junction unmatched. Per the germline V gene, CDR1 is GTSNPN and CDR2 is SVGIG (reference sequence). The CDR3 DNA sequence: TGTGCCTGGGACAGGGGCGTGGACACTGAAGCTTTCTTT. It translates to CAWDRGVDTEAFF. Looking up the rest from reference TRBV30 and TRBJ1-1 gives the full variable domain: SQTIHQWPATLVQPVGSPLSLECTVEGTSNPNLYWYRQAAGRGLQLLFYSVGIGQISSEVPQNLSASRPQDRQFILSSKKLLLSDSGFYLCAWDRGVDTEAFFGQGTRLTVV.

The chain carries TRBV7-2 and TRBJ2-7, with 9 positions matching TRBD2. CDR1 and CDR2 from the germline V gene are SGHTA and FQGNSA. V gave up 0 bases and J gave up 2 bases; unmatched junction bases: 5. The CDR3 is 16 amino acids. CDR3 sequence reads: CASSLANIAGAYEQYF. The CDR3 DNA reads as TGTGCCAGCAGCTTAGCGAACATAGCGGGAGCCTACGAGCAGTACTTC.

The chain uses TRBV5-4 and TRBJ2-1; tentative D call: TRBD2 (5 bases). Per germline, CDR1 SGHNT and CDR2 YYREEE (reference sequence). The V end was cut by 6 bases, the J end by 0 bases, with 10 bases between. This CDR3 has 14 amino acids. Here the CDR3 DNA reads TGTGCCAGCAACGCGGCGGGCTCCTACAATGAGCAGTTCTTC. Translated, it gives CASNAAGSYNEQFF. Together with reference TRBV5-4 and TRBJ2-1, the CDR3 gives the full variable domain: ETGVTQSPTHLIKTRGQQVTLRCSSQSGHNTVSWYQQALGQGPQFIFQYYREEENGRGNFPPRFSGLQFPNYSSELNVNALELDDSALYLCASNAAGSYNEQFFGPGTRLTVL.

This chain joins TRBV25-1 and TRBJ1-5; TRBD1 might be the D (5 bases). The V end was cut by 1 base, the J end by 9 bases, with 10 bases between. The germline CDR1 and CDR2 sequences are MGHDK and SYGVNS. The CDR3 sequence is 13 residues long. CDR3 in DNA: TGTGCCAGCAGTGAATTTGGGGGGACGCCCCAGCATTTT. Its protein product is CASSEFGGTPQHF.